This T cell receptor (beta chain) was sequenced during a study of identical twins (dated by TCRdb to 2015 to 2016). With regard to the full study: TCR alpha and beta repertoires from monozygotic twins, unrelated adults of various ages and cord blood were deep-sequenced to test whether fetal clonotypes persist. To rule out contamination, the twin experiments were replicated at different times with different library preparation protocols. The paper as a whole reports these results and caveats: In monozygotic twins, out-of-frame TCR alpha sharing was systematically underestimated by recombination models, although the models agreed with sharing between unrelated individuals. Because the same donors could not be followed over many years, the conclusions depended on cross-sectional statistical analysis. The excess sharing between twins in beta out-of-frame sequences was weaker because fewer shared sequences reduced the signal-to-noise ratio. Out-of-frame TCR alpha sequences shared between twins showed an excess of low generation-probability sequences compared with coincidental sharing between unrelated individuals. Zero-insertion analyses could be partly confounded by invariant T cells such as MAIT and iNKT, although diverse VJ usage argued against such confounding for most clonotypes. Abundant cord blood beta clonotypes carried fewer insertions; young adult naive repertoires showed a weaker similar trend, while memory repertoires showed none.

Every donor in the study was a healthy Caucasian. The twin cohort consisted of three pairs of female monozygotic twins, all aged roughly 18 to 30 years. Positive isolation kits from Invitrogen were used to isolate CD4+ and CD8+ T cell populations. This clonotype appeared a few times. What this receptor recognizes is not known. There are no base qualities to consult, and no much larger clone falls within one base. From cysteine to phenylalanine, the CDR3 is 13 amino acids long. Only the CDR3 DNA stays, 39 bases, in frame from base 1. The germline V gene sets CDR1 to SQVTM and CDR2 to ANQGSEA. V is trimmed back by 7 bases and J by 5 bases, and the junction contains 7 bases that no gene match accounts for. The method was 5' RACE. TCRdb lists the instrument as Illumina HiSeq 2000. A universal primer binding site was introduced by template switching, and a unique molecular identifier was present in the final cDNA, enabling accurate counting of TCR cDNA molecules. Specific primers in the conserved constant-segment region were used to synthesize first-strand cDNA for the TCR alpha and beta chains. To control for contamination, every cDNA library was double barcoded, receiving both a SMART-Mk sample barcode and Illumina barcodes. Two successive PCR steps introduced TruSeq adapter sequences along with Illumina sample barcodes. Sequencing of the TCR alpha and beta cDNA libraries was done on the Illumina HiSeq platform using custom primers. The source study handled its data this way. Unique molecular identifiers were extracted from raw reads with MiGEC, and CDR3 positions were determined with MiXCR. Recombination models were inferred per individual with the repgenHMM and IGoR tools using an EM algorithm. Shared clonotype analysis was performed with the tcR package in R, normalizing sharing by the product of cloneset sizes. Out-of-frame nonproductive sequences were analyzed to study raw recombination free of thymic and clonal selection effects. TCRdb's own reprocessing of the public reads used fastp at Q25 and MiXCR and kept productive beta chains. Each CDR3 protein gets just one entry, which takes the most common genes and DNA from the rows behind it. The V and J calls follow TCRdb's processing rather than the paper's. This sample gives some 440,000 distinct CDR3 sequences in total; roughly 26% of them show up just once. The ten most abundant clones make up about 2.7% of the sample.

In addition, the sample was reused for a study of T cells expressing NK-cell markers. The second study's paper adds: TCR beta-chain repertoires were profiled in sorted CD3+CD56+NKG2C+, CD3+CD56+NKG2C- and CD3+CD56-NKG2C+ T-cell subsets from several donors. Among the eight sequenced donors, only one was HCMV-seronegative, while the other seven were HCMV-seropositive. To restrict sorting to alphabetaTCR-expressing T cells, an anti-gammadeltaTCR antibody was added in several experiments. In 5 to 7 donors, the dominant CD3+CD56+NKG2C+ clonotypes were found to rank among the top 10 CD8+ clonotypes and to make up 1.0-7.0% of CD8+ T cells. Those dominant clonotypes were again the most abundant among CD3+CD56-NKG2C+ cells in a handful of donors, at roughly 25-65%. Whether the expanded NKG2C-expressing T cell clones were specific for HCMV antigens remained unclear. Randomly selected healthy volunteers, three men and five women, were used as the eight sequenced donors. HCMV-specific IgG was detected in serum with a commercial ELISA kit to determine HCMV serostatus. MIGEC was used to demultiplex reads and group the reads by UMI, and MiTCR was used to assemble and quantify clonotypes. To exclude erroneous sequences, any TCR cDNA sequence not supported by at least two reads was discarded. Downstream repertoire analysis used the tcR package, and clonotypes were matched across fractions by CDR3 nucleotide sequence plus V segment. VDJmatch was used to annotate antigen specificity against VDJdb, with one amino acid substitution in CDR3 allowed.

This clonotype was obtained from a woman aged 18-30 years in good health. The V gene is TRBV29-1 and the J gene is TRBJ1-5, with TRBD1 identical over 8 junction bases. Source material: CD4+ T cells sorted from blood. CDR3 loop: CSARQGRDQPQHF. The DNA is as follows: TGCAGCGCCCGACAGGGGCGCGATCAGCCCCAGCATTTT.